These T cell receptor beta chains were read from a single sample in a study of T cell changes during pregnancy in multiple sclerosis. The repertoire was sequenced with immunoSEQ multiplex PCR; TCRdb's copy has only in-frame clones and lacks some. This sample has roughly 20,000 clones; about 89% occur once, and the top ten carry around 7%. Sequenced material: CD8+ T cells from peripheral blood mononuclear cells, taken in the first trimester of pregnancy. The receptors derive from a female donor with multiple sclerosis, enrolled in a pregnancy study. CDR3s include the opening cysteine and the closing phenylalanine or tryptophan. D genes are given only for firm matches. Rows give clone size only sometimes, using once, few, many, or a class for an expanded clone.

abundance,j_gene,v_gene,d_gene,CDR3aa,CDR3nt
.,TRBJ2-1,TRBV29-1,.,CSVDGGSYNEQFF,TGCAGCGTTGATGGCGGTTCCTACAATGAGCAGTTCTTC
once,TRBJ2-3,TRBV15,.,CATSRDSPHSLSTDTQYF,TGTGCCACCAGCAGAGATAGCCCACACTCCTTAAGCACAGATACGCAGTATTTT
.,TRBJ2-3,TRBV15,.,CATSSAFGADTQYF,TGTGCCACCAGCTCAGCATTTGGAGCAGATACGCAGTATTTT
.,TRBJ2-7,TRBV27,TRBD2,CASKGGSGRTLYEQYF,TGTGCCAGCAAGGGAGGTAGCGGGAGGACTCTCTACGAGCAGTACTTC
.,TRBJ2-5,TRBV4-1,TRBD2,CASTKLAGPQETQYF,TGCGCCAGCACCAAACTAGCGGGTCCCCAAGAGACCCAGTACTTC
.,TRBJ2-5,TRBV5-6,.,CASSLVRAGSLETQYF,TGTGCCAGCAGCTTGGTTCGGGCAGGGTCCTTAGAGACCCAGTACTTC
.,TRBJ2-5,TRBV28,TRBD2,CASSLGTSGEWRETQYF,TGTGCCAGCAGTTTAGGGACTAGCGGAGAATGGAGAGAGACCCAGTACTTC
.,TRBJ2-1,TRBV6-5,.,CASTSRTDYNEQFF,TGTGCCAGCACCAGCCGGACAGACTACAATGAGCAGTTCTTC
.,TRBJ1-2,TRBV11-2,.,CASAGYSLIANYGYTF,TGTGCCAGCGCAGGGTATTCTTTAATAGCTAACTATGGCTACACCTTC
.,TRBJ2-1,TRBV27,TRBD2,CASNAGTSVNEQFF,TGTGCCAGCAATGCCGGGACTAGCGTCAATGAGCAGTTCTTC
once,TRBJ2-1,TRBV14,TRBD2,CASGLAGSYNEQFF,TGTGCCAGCGGACTAGCGGGATCTTACAATGAGCAGTTCTTC
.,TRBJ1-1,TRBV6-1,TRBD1,CASGQELDTEAFF,TGTGCCAGCGGACAGGAATTGGACACTGAAGCTTTCTTT
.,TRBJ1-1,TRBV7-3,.,CASSKTTGLTEAFF,TGTGCCAGCAGCAAAACGACAGGCCTCACTGAAGCTTTCTTT
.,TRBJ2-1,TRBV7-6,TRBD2,CASSPPGLAGEEQFF,TGTGCCAGCAGCCCCCCGGGACTAGCGGGAGAGGAGCAGTTCTTC
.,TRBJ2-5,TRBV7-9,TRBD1,CASSWGTGRPEETQYF,TGTGCCAGCAGCTGGGGGACAGGGCGCCCCGAAGAGACCCAGTACTTC
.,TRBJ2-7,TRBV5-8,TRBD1,CANRRRGQGAHEQYF,TGTGCCAACCGACGACGGGGACAGGGGGCTCACGAGCAGTACTTC
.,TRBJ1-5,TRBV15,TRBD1,CATSLSTGAQPQHF,TGTGCCACCAGCCTATCGACAGGGGCCCAGCCCCAGCATTTT
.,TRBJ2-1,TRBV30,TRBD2,CAWSVLAADYNEQFF,TGTGCCTGGAGTGTACTAGCGGCTGATTACAATGAGCAGTTCTTC
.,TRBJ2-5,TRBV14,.,CASSPMGSGETQYF,TGTGCCAGCAGCCCCATGGGCTCGGGGGAGACCCAGTACTTC
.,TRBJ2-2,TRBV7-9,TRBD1,CASSLEQGDTGELFF,TGTGCCAGCAGCCTCGAACAGGGGGACACCGGGGAGCTGTTTTTT
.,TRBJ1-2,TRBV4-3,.,CASSQDRLSGNYGYTF,TGCGCCAGCAGCCAAGATCGTTTGTCAGGGAACTATGGCTACACCTTC
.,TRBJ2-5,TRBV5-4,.,CASSPNPTEETQYF,TGTGCCAGCAGCCCCAACCCGACAGAAGAGACCCAGTACTTC
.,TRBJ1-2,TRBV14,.,CASSQDSLGGYGYTF,TGTGCCAGCAGCCAAGACAGTTTGGGGGGCTATGGCTACACCTTC
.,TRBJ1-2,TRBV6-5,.,CASSYSAGMGYTF,TGTGCCAGCAGTTACTCAGCAGGGATGGGCTACACCTTC
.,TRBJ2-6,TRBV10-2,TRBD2,CASSEWSSGYSGANVLTF,TGCGCCAGCAGTGAGTGGTCTAGCGGTTACTCTGGGGCCAACGTCCTGACTTTC
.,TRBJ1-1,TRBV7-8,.,CASSPSYQGEAFF,TGTGCCAGCAGCCCGAGTTACCAGGGTGAAGCTTTCTTT
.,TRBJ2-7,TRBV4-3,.,CASSQGLGYREQYF,TGCGCCAGCAGCCAGGGACTGGGCTACCGGGAGCAGTACTTC
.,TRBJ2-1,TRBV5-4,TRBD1,CASSSGQGNEQFF,TGTGCCAGCAGCTCGGGACAGGGCAATGAGCAGTTCTTC
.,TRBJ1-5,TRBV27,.,CASSLGGANQPQHF,TGTGCCAGCAGCTTAGGGGGGGCGAACCAGCCCCAGCATTTT
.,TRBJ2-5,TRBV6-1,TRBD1,CASSEGQGDVETQYF,TGTGCCAGCAGTGAGGGACAGGGGGACGTGGAGACCCAGTACTTC
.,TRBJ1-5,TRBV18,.,CASSPPGARDSNQPQHF,TGTGCCAGCTCACCACCGGGGGCCAGGGATAGCAATCAGCCCCAGCATTTT
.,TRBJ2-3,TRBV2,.,CASTEQGPTDTQYF,TGTGCCAGCACCGAACAGGGTCCGACAGATACGCAGTATTTT
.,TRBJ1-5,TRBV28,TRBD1,CASSPFGTGVEGNQPQHF,TGTGCCAGCAGTCCTTTCGGGACAGGGGTGGAGGGCAATCAGCCCCAGCATTTT
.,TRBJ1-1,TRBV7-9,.,CASSLLGRGMNTEAFF,TGTGCCAGCAGCTTACTCGGACGGGGAATGAACACTGAAGCTTTCTTT
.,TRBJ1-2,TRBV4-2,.,CASSQAQDGYTF,TGTGCCAGCAGCCAAGCTCAGGATGGCTACACCTTC
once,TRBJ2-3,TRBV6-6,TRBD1,CASSRQGPDTQYF,TGTGCCAGCAGCCGACAGGGACCAGATACGCAGTATTTT
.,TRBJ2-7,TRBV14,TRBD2,CASSQDLGGRNSYEQYF,TGTGCCAGCAGCCAAGATCTCGGCGGGAGGAACTCCTACGAGCAGTACTTC
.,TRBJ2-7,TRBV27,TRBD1,CASSSDREIYEQYF,TGTGCCAGCAGTTCGGACAGGGAAATCTACGAGCAGTACTTC
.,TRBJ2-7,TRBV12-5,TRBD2,CASGLSGGSPYEQYF,TGTGCTAGTGGTTTGTCTGGCGGGAGTCCTTACGAGCAGTACTTC
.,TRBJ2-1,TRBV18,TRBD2,CASSPTHQGTSGSNYNEQFF,TGTGCCAGCTCACCAACACATCAAGGGACTAGCGGGTCGAATTACAATGAGCAGTTCTTC
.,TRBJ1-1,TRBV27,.,CASSYSTGLNTEAFF,TGTGCCAGCAGTTACTCAACAGGACTGAACACTGAAGCTTTCTTT
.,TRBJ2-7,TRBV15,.,CATSRVSRGRYEQYF,TGTGCCACCAGCAGAGTCAGCAGGGGGAGGTACGAGCAGTACTTC
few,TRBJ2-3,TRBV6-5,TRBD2,CASSYVSSGNTDTQYF,TGTGCCAGCAGTTACGTTTCTAGCGGGAACACAGATACGCAGTATTTT
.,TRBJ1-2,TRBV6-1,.,CASSPRDLRGYGYTF,TGTGCCAGCAGTCCCCGGGACTTGAGAGGCTATGGCTACACCTTC
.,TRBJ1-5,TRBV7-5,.,CARSESTKGGASNQPQHF,TGTGCCAGAAGCGAATCAACAAAAGGAGGGGCCAGCAATCAGCCCCAGCATTTT
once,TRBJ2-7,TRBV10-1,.,CASSESQPKSYEQYF,TGCGCCAGCAGTGAGAGCCAACCTAAGAGCTACGAGCAGTACTTC
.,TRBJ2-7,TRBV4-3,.,CASSQGPGHLYEQYF,TGCGCCAGCAGCCAAGGACCGGGACATTTGTACGAGCAGTACTTC
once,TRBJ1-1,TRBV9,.,CASSVVPGSTEAFF,TGTGCCAGCAGCGTAGTTCCAGGGTCCACTGAAGCTTTCTTT
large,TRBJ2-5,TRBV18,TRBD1,CASSPFLGQAPQETQYF,TGTGCCAGCTCACCCTTTTTAGGACAGGCGCCTCAAGAGACCCAGTACTTC
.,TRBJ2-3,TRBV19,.,CASSRGWSTDTQYF,TGTGCCAGTAGCCGAGGTTGGAGCACAGATACGCAGTATTTT
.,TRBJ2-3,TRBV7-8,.,CASMNRAPFTDTQYF,TGTGCCAGCATGAACAGGGCCCCCTTCACAGATACGCAGTATTTT
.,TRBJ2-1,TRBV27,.,CASSLIWGGDEQFF,TGTGCCAGCAGTTTAATCTGGGGGGGCGATGAGCAGTTCTTC
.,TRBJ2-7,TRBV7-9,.,CASSFDSGAYEQYF,TGTGCCAGCAGCTTTGATAGCGGCGCCTACGAGCAGTACTTC
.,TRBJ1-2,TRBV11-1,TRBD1,CASSPGTAPYGYTF,TGTGCCAGCAGCCCCGGGACAGCTCCCTATGGCTACACCTTC
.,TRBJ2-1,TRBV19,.,CASSKASMGHNEQFF,TGTGCCAGTAGTAAGGCCTCAATGGGGCACAATGAGCAGTTCTTC
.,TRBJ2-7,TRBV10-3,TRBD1,CAIRGQGPHYEQYF,TGTGCCATCCGCGGACAGGGGCCACACTACGAGCAGTACTTC
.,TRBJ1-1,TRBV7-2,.,CASSFGVTEAFF,TGTGCCAGCAGCTTCGGGGTCACTGAAGCTTTCTTT